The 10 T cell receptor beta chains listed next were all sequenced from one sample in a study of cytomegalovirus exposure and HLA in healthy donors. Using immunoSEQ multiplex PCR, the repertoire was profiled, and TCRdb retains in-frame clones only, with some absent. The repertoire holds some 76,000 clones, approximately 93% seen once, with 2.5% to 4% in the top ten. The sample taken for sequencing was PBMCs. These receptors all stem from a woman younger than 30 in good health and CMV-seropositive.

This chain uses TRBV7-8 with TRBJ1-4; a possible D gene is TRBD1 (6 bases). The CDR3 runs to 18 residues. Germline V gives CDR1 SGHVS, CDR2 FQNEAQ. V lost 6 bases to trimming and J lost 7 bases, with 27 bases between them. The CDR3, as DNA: TGTGCCAGCAGAGATCGAGGGGGACGACTGTACCCAACTGAAAAACTGTTTTTT. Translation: CASRDRGGRLYPTEKLFF.

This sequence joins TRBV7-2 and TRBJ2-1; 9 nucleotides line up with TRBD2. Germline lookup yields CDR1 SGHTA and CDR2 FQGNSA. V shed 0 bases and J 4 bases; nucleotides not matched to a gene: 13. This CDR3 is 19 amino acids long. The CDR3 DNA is TGTGCCAGCAGCTTAGCCGGATTCGGCGGGAGGGACATATACAATGAGCAGTTCTTC. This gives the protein CASSLAGFGGRDIYNEQFF. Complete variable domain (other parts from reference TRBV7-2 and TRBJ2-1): GAGVSQSPSNKVTEKGKDVELRCDPISGHTALYWYRQSLGQGLEFLIYFQGNSAPDKSGLPSDRFSAERTGGSVSTLTIQRTQQEDSAVYLCASSLAGFGGRDIYNEQFFGPGTRLTVL.

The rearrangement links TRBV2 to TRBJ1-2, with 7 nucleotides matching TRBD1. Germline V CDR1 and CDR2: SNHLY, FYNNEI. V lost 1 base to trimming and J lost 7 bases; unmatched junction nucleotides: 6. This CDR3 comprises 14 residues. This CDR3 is CASSEGTGVRGYTF. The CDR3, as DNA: TGTGCCAGCAGTGAAGGTACAGGGGTACGTGGCTACACCTTC.

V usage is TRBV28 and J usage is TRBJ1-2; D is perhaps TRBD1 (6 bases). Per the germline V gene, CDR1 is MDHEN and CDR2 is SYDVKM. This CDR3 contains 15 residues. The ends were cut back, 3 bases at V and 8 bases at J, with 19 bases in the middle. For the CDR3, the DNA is TGTGCCAGCAGTTTCCCCTCGGACAGCCTTGGAGGCTACACCTTC. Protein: CASSFPSDSLGGYTF.

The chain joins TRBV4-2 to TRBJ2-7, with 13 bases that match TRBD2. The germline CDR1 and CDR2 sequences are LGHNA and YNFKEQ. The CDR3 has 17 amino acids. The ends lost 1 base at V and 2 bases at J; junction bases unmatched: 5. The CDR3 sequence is CASSQGPGLAGTYEQYF. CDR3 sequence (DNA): TGTGCCAGCAGCCAAGGACCGGGACTAGCGGGAACCTACGAGCAGTACTTC.

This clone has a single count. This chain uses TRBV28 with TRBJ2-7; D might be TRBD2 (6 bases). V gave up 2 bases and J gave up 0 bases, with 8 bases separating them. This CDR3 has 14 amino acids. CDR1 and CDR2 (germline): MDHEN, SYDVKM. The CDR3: CASSLMGGSYEQYF. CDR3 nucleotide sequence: TGTGCCAGCAGTTTAATGGGGGGCTCCTACGAGCAGTACTTC.

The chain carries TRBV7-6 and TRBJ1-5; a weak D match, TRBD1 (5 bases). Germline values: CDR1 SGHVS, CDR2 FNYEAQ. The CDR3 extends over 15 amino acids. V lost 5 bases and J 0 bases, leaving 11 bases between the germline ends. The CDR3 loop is CASSRSDSSNQPQHF. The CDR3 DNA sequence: TGTGCCAGCAGCCGAAGTGACAGTAGCAATCAGCCCCAGCATTTT. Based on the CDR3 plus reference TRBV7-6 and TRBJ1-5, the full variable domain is GAGVSQSPRYKVTKRGQDVALRCDPISGHVSLYWYRQALGQGPEFLTYFNYEAQQDKSGLPNDRFSAERPEGSISTLTIQRTEQRDSAMYRCASSRSDSSNQPQHFGDGTRLSIL.

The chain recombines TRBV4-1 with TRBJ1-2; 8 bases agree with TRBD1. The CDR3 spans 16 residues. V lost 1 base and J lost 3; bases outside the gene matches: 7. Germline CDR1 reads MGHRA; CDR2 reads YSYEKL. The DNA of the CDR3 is TGCGCCAGCAGCCAAGCCCCCCAGGGGGCAGACTATGGCTACACCTTC. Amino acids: CASSQAPQGADYGYTF.

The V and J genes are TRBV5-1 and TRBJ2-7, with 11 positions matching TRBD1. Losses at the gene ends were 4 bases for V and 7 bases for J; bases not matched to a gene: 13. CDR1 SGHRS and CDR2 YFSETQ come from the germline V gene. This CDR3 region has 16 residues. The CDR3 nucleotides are TGCGCCAGCAGCCTTCTAACCGGACAGGGGGCGCGGGAGCAGTACTTC. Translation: CASSLLTGQGAREQYF.

CDR3 bases: TGCGCCAGCAGCTTGGCCTTTGGACAGGGAACTGAAGCTTTCTTT. It is translated as CASSLAFGQGTEAFF. The V and J genes are TRBV5-1 and TRBJ1-1, with 8 bases lining up with TRBD1. This CDR3 has 15 residues. Losses at the gene ends were 0 bases for V and 5 bases for J; bases not matched to a gene: 6. Germline CDR1 is SGHRS and CDR2 is YFSETQ. The variable domain in full, completed from reference TRBV5-1 and TRBJ1-1, reads KAGVTQTPRYLIKTRGQQVTLSCSPISGHRSVSWYQQTPGQGLQFLFEYFSETQRNKGNFPGRFSGRQFSNSRSEMNVSTLELGDSALYLCASSLAFGQGTEAFFGQGTRLTVV.